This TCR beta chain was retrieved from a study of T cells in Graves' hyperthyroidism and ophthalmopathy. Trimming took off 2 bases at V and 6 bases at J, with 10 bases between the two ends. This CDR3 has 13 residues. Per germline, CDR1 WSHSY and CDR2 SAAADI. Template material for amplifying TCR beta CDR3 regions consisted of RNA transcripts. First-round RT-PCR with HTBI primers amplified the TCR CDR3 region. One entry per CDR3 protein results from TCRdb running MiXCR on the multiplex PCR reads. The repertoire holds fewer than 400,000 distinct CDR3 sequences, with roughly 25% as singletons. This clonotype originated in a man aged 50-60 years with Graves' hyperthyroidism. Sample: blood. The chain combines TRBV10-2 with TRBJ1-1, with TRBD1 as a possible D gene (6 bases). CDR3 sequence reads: CASSETEGAEAFF. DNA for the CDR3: TGCGCCAGCAGTGAGACCGAGGGGGCTGAAGCTTTCTTT.